This T cell receptor (beta chain) was recorded in a study of OX40 agonist ivuxolimab in advanced cancers. Study summary: Partial responses were observed in three patients, of whom one had hepatocellular carcinoma and two had cutaneous melanoma. Study outcomes and limitations: Expanded clones were, on average, more numerous among CD8+ T cells than CD4+.

From germline, CDR1 is MNHEY and CDR2 SVGAGI. Deletions cut 8 bases from V and 9 bases from J, with 20 bases between. The CDR3 extends over 14 amino acids. Clones were sequenced by immunoSEQ multiplex PCR, and TCRdb holds only the in-frame ones, with some missing. In the table there are 78,000 or so clones, about 88% of which are singletons. Regarding this clone: Its target is not known.

Source: CD4+ or CD8+ T cells sorted from blood, taken in a trial of the OX40 agonist ivuxolimab. The receptor was derived from an adult with an advanced solid tumor such as melanoma, head and neck, liver or kidney cancer. The chain uses TRBV6-5 and TRBJ1-5, with D possibly being TRBD1 (5 bases). CDR3 nucleotide sequence: TGTGCCAGCGGCTCGGGAACAGGTCCGGGGCCCCAGCATTTT. This codes for CASGSGTGPGPQHF.